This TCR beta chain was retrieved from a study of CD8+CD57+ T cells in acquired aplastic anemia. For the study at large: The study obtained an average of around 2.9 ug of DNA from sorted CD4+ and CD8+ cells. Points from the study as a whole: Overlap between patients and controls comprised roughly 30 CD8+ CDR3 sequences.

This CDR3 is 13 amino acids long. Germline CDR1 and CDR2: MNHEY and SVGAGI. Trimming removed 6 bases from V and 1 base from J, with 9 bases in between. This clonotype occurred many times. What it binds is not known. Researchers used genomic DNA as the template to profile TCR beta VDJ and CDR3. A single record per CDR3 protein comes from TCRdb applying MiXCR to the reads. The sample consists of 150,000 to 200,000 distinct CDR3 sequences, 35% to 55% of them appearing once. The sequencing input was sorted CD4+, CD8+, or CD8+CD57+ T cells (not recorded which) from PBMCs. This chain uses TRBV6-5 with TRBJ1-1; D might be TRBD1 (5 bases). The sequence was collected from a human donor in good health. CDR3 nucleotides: TGTGCCAGCAGCCGACAGTCGAACACTGAAGCTTTCTTT. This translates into CASSRQSNTEAFF.